This is a list of T cell receptor beta chains from one sample in a study of blood T cell repertoires in COVID-19. Assay: immunoSEQ multiplex PCR; the TCRdb copy retains only in-frame clones and omits some. The table has 350,000 to 450,000 clones, 85% to 90% seen once; the top ten hold around 1.7%. The material sequenced was PBMCs or T cells enriched from blood (not recorded which). These receptor sequences come from a woman in her twenties or thirties who had recovered from COVID-19. Each CDR3 is given with its conserved first and last residue. D genes are given only for firm matches. Some rows mark clone size as missing; the rest say once, few, many or name a class of expanded clone.

j_gene | v_gene | abundance | d_gene | CDR3aa | CDR3nt
TRBJ2-7 | TRBV5-1 | - | - | CASSLVSGGRVESYEQYF | TGCGCCAGCAGCTTGGTGTCGGGGGGCAGGGTTGAGTCCTACGAGCAGTACTTC
TRBJ2-2 | TRBV7-9 | - | - | CASSLVGLTPNTGELFF | TGTGCCAGCAGCTTAGTAGGACTTACCCCGAACACCGGGGAGCTGTTTTTT
TRBJ2-2 | TRBV6-5 | - | - | CASSYSGGTGELFF | TGTGCCAGCAGTTACTCGGGGGGCACCGGGGAGCTGTTTTTT
TRBJ2-5 | TRBV20-1 | - | TRBD1 | CSPRQGETQYF | TGCAGTCCCAGACAGGGGGAGACCCAGTACTTC
TRBJ1-3 | TRBV6-5 | - | - | CASRRGITGNTIYF | TGTGCCAGCAGGAGAGGGATCACTGGAAACACCATATATTTT
TRBJ1-5 | TRBV2 | - | - | CASRGQRVYQPQHF | TGTGCCAGCAGAGGACAGAGGGTGTATCAGCCCCAGCATTTT
TRBJ1-2 | TRBV5-4 | - | - | CASSGDRPYGYTF | TGTGCCAGCAGCGGAGACAGGCCCTATGGCTACACCTTC
TRBJ1-1 | TRBV2 | once | TRBD1 | CASSAGGTTRVGTEAFF | TGTGCCAGCAGTGCAGGGGGCACGACGCGGGTTGGCACTGAAGCTTTCTTT
TRBJ1-3 | TRBV5-6 | - | TRBD1 | CASSFRDRGRRNTIYF | TGTGCCAGCAGCTTTCGGGACAGGGGGCGCAGGAACACCATATATTTT
TRBJ2-7 | TRBV28 | few | TRBD1 | CATRTGIYEQYF | TGTGCCACCCGGACAGGGATCTACGAGCAGTACTTC
TRBJ1-5 | TRBV19 | - | TRBD1 | CATTGTDFSNQPQHF | TGTGCCACAACCGGGACAGACTTTAGCAATCAGCCCCAGCATTTT
TRBJ2-7 | TRBV29-1 | once | - | CSVKVGTKTYEQYF | TGCAGCGTTAAGGTGGGGACAAAAACCTACGAGCAGTACTTC
TRBJ2-3 | TRBV7-2 | - | - | CASSIGDTDTQYF | TGTGCCAGCAGCATCGGGGACACAGATACGCAGTATTTT
TRBJ1-1 | TRBV7-3 | - | - | CASSLAGLNTEAFF | TGTGCCAGCAGCCTTGCAGGGTTGAACACTGAAGCTTTCTTT
TRBJ2-1 | TRBV4-1 | - | TRBD2 | CASSQGGTSAAGGEQFF | TGCGCCAGCAGCCAAGGAGGGACTAGTGCAGCGGGGGGTGAGCAGTTCTTC
TRBJ2-1 | TRBV6-5 | - | - | CASSNRFYNEQFF | TGTGCCAGCAGTAACAGGTTTTACAATGAGCAGTTCTTC
TRBJ2-2 | TRBV11-1 | - | TRBD2 | CASSLAAGGPVGELFF | TGTGCCAGCAGCTTAGCCGCGGGAGGGCCTGTTGGGGAGCTGTTTTTT
TRBJ1-1 | TRBV29-1 | - | - | CSVKNTEAFF | TGCAGCGTCAAGAACACTGAAGCTTTCTTT
TRBJ1-6 | TRBV14 | - | - | CASSQDGTRNNSPLHF | TGTGCCAGCAGCCAAGATGGGACTCGTAATAATTCACCCCTCCACTTT
TRBJ2-1 | TRBV7-6 | - | TRBD1 | CASSLQGAGLNEQFF | TGTGCCAGCAGTCTACAGGGGGCCGGGTTGAATGAGCAGTTCTTC
TRBJ1-2 | TRBV18 | - | TRBD1 | CASSPYEGADGYTF | TGTGCCAGCTCACCATACGAGGGGGCAGATGGCTACACCTTC
TRBJ1-1 | TRBV6-1 | - | - | CASSELRGRGRNTEAFF | TGTGCCAGCAGTGAACTAAGAGGAAGGGGCCGGAACACTGAAGCTTTCTTT
TRBJ1-1 | TRBV5-5 | few | - | CASSLGVGGGNTEAFF | TGTGCCAGCAGCTTGGGTGTTGGGGGAGGTAACACTGAAGCTTTCTTT
TRBJ1-2 | TRBV3-1/TRBV3-2 | - | - | CASSQGSVEGRNGYTF | TGTGCCAGCAGCCAAGGGTCAGTCGAGGGTCGGAATGGCTACACCTTC
TRBJ2-3 | TRBV29-1 | - | TRBD2 | CSVRTSGGDTQYF | TGCAGCGTTCGCACTAGCGGGGGGGATACGCAGTATTTT
TRBJ2-1 | TRBV7-9 | once | - | CASSSPQGTQRWNEQFF | TGTGCCAGCAGCTCACCTCAGGGGACGCAACGCTGGAATGAGCAGTTCTTC
TRBJ2-2 | TRBV12-3/TRBV12-4 | - | - | CASSFSSGELFF | TGTGCCAGCAGTTTTTCCTCCGGGGAGCTGTTTTTT
TRBJ2-7 | TRBV7-3 | - | - | CASSLMSGYEQYF | TGTGCCAGCAGTTTAATGTCGGGCTACGAGCAGTACTTC
TRBJ2-1 | TRBV5-1 | - | TRBD2 | CASSLDSGGYNEQFF | TGCGCCAGCAGCTTGGACTCGGGAGGGTACAATGAGCAGTTCTTC
TRBJ1-2 | TRBV21-1 | - | - | CASRCRVFLYTF | TGTGCCAGCAGATGCAGGGTTTTTCTGTACACCTTC
TRBJ2-1 | TRBV9 | - | - | CASSVGLRGGPGNEQFF | TGTGCCAGCAGCGTAGGATTGAGGGGGGGGCCAGGCAATGAGCAGTTCTTC
TRBJ1-5 | TRBV6-2/TRBV6-3 | once | - | CASSYFAPRGVGNQPQHF | TGTGCCAGCAGTTACTTTGCTCCCAGGGGAGTAGGCAATCAGCCCCAGCATTTT
TRBJ1-2 | TRBV18 | - | TRBD1 | CASSPPTGGFYGYTF | TGTGCCAGCTCACCACCGACAGGGGGCTTCTATGGCTACACCTTC
TRBJ1-1 | TRBV7-9 | - | TRBD1 | CASSQDRGGTEAFF | TGTGCCAGCAGCCAAGACAGGGGAGGCACTGAAGCTTTCTTT
TRBJ2-7 | TRBV27 | - | - | CASRSSYEQYF | TGTGCCAGCAGGAGCTCCTACGAGCAGTACTTC
TRBJ1-1 | TRBV3-1/TRBV3-2 | - | - | CASSQDSGGGVAFF | TGTGCCAGCAGCCAAGACAGCGGGGGAGGGGTAGCTTTCTTT
TRBJ2-6 | TRBV13 | - | TRBD1 | CASSLGLKDRVTGANVLTF | TGTGCCAGCAGCTTAGGCCTAAAGGACAGGGTGACTGGGGCCAACGTCCTGACTTTC